Below are 28 T cell receptor beta chains sequenced from a single sample in a study of blood T cell repertoires in COVID-19. Assay used: immunoSEQ multiplex PCR; TCRdb lists only in-frame clones, some missing. The sample has about 310,000 clones; over 75% are singletons. The sample comprised PBMCs or T cells enriched from blood (not recorded which). These receptors originate from a man under 40 who had recovered from COVID-19.

The chain carries TRBV6-5 and TRBJ1-1; weak D call: TRBD1 (6 bases). Germline CDR1 reads MNHEY; CDR2 reads SVGAGI. The V gene lost 6 bases and the J gene lost 4 bases, with 15 bases spanning the gap. The CDR3 runs to 14 residues. Here the CDR3 reads CASRDAGVATEAFF. As DNA, the CDR3 is TGTGCCAGCAGAGACGCAGGGGTCGCCACTGAAGCTTTCTTT.

V gene TRBV7-8 combines with J gene TRBJ2-3; 8 bases match TRBD1. The germline V gene has CDR1 SGHVS and CDR2 FQNEAQ. The CDR3 spans 12 residues. V was clipped by 3 bases and J by 11 bases; unmatched bases: 4. This CDR3 reads CASSFGQGGQYF. In DNA form, the CDR3 reads TGTGCCAGCAGCTTTGGACAGGGAGGGCAGTATTTT.

This chain uses TRBV10-3 with TRBJ1-4, with 8 bases that match TRBD1. With 4 bases clipped from V and 8 bases from J, the junction kept 12 bases outside the gene matches. CDR3 length: 16 amino acids. Per the germline V gene, CDR1 is ENHRY and CDR2 is SYGVKD. The chain's CDR3 is CAISVGGTGGQEKLFF. CDR3 in DNA: TGTGCCATCAGTGTCGGGGGAACAGGGGGTCAAGAAAAACTGTTTTTT.

DNA for the CDR3: TGTGCCAGCAGCCAAGATTTGCCGAGGGCGGATGAAAAACTGTTTTTT. This translates into CASSQDLPRADEKLFF. This chain uses TRBV3-1 (or the pseudogene TRBV3-2) with TRBJ1-4; D is uncertain. The CDR3 spans 16 residues. CDR1 and CDR2 from the germline V gene are LGHDT and YNNKEL (reference sequence). The germline V and J ends were trimmed by 0 bases and 6 bases, with 14 bases remaining between them.

The chain uses TRBV19 and TRBJ1-2, with TRBD1 matching over 7 bases. The CDR3 loop spans 13 amino acids. CDR1 is LNHDA and CDR2 is SQIVND in the germline V gene (reference sequence). V shed 5 bases and J 6 bases; nucleotides not matched to a gene: 6. CDR3 region: CASSEQGRNGYTF. As DNA, the CDR3 is TGTGCCAGTAGTGAACAGGGGAGGAATGGCTACACCTTC. The entire variable domain, with the rest obtained from reference TRBV19 and TRBJ1-2, is as follows: DGGITQSPKYLFRKEGQNVTLSCEQNLNHDAMYWYRQDPGQGLRLIYYSQIVNDFQKGDIAEGYSVSREKKESFPLTVTSAQKNPTAFYLCASSEQGRNGYTFGSGTRLTVV.

Many counts were recorded for this clone. The chain recombines TRBV7-8 with TRBJ2-7; D is perhaps TRBD2 (6 bases). CDR1 and CDR2 (germline): SGHVS, FQNEAQ. The CDR3 is made up of 19 amino acids. Trimming took off 1 base at V and 4 bases at J, with 26 bases between the two ends. The CDR3 DNA follows: TGTGCCAGCAGCTTAGTTGGAGGGTTCGGACGGCAGGGTCTGTACGAGCAGTACTTC. Its protein product is CASSLVGGFGRQGLYEQYF.

The CDR3 coding sequence is TGTGCCAGCAGGAGAGGTCAGCAATATGGCTACACCTTC. This sequence encodes CASRRGQQYGYTF. J is TRBJ1-2 and V is TRBV2; the D is unclear. This CDR3 is built from 13 residues. Germline CDR1 SNHLY, CDR2 FYNNEI. Trimming took 6 bases from V and 5 from J, leaving 13 bases between them.

This clone was detected once. This sequence joins TRBV21-1 and TRBJ1-1. TRBV21-1 is a known pseudogene. The CDR3 has 17 amino acids. The CDR3 DNA reads TGTGCCAGATCAAGGAGGGGGGGCTCCTACATGAACACTGAAGCTTTCTTT. Translated, it gives CARSRRGGSYMNTEAFF.

The V call is TRBV6-5, the J call TRBJ2-7, with 7 bases lining up with TRBD2. This CDR3 has 11 amino acids. The V gene end was trimmed by 11 bases and the J gene end by 3 bases; junction bases not matched to a gene: 4. Per the germline V gene, CDR1 is MNHEY and CDR2 is SVGAGI. The CDR3 region has the DNA TGTGCCGCGGGAGACCGCTACGAGCAGTACTTC. Amino acids: CAAGDRYEQYF.

This clone was seen once. This chain joins TRBV2 and TRBJ1-6; maybe TRBD1 (5 bases). Germline V gives CDR1 SNHLY, CDR2 FYNNEI. With 5 bases removed from V and 6 bases from J, the gap between germline ends came to 17 bases. CDR3 length: 16 residues. The CDR3 DNA is TGTGCCAGCAGTTCCGGCGGGGCAGGGATTAATTCACCCCTCCACTTT. It encodes CASSSGGAGINSPLHF.

V is TRBV2 and J is TRBJ1-1; D remains unclear. Germline lookup yields CDR1 SNHLY and CDR2 FYNNEI. CDR3 length: 12 residues. V was cut by 8 bases and J by 2 bases, with 9 bases left in between. CDR3 region: CASCIFNTEAFF. CDR3 nucleotides: TGTGCCAGCTGTATATTTAACACTGAAGCTTTCTTT.

The chain uses TRBV5-1 and TRBJ1-2; 7 positions match TRBD1. CDR1 and CDR2 (germline): SGHRS, YFSETQ. The CDR3 spans 15 residues. After removal of 4 bases from V and 4 bases from J, the junction contained 10 bases not matched to a gene. The CDR3 coding sequence is TGCGCCAGCAGCCTTGGGACAGCAGCGTTCTATGGCTACACCTTC. Translation: CASSLGTAAFYGYTF.

This clone was seen a single time. The chain links TRBV28 to TRBJ2-1; D is possibly TRBD1 (5 bases). The CDR3 spans 13 residues. The V and J ends lost 2 bases and 11 bases respectively, with 13 bases between them. From germline, CDR1 is MDHEN and CDR2 SYDVKM. The CDR3 DNA follows: TGTGCCAGCAGTTTAGGGGCAGAACAGAAGCAGTTCTTC. Translated, it gives CASSLGAEQKQFF.

CDR3 DNA sequence: TGTGCCAGCACCCGGGACAGGGGATATGGCTACACCTTC. It specifies CASTRDRGYGYTF. This chain uses TRBV27 with TRBJ1-2; 10 bases match TRBD1. Unmatched junction bases numbered 4, after V lost 7 bases and J lost 5 bases. CDR1 and CDR2 from the germline V gene are MNHEY and SMNVEV (reference sequence). The length of the CDR3 is 13 residues.

The chain is built from TRBV6-2 or TRBV6-3 and TRBJ2-3; 13 nucleotides align to TRBD2. CDR1 and CDR2 (germline): MNHEY, SVGEGT. Trimming cost V 4 bases and J 2 bases; bases outside gene matches: 3. The CDR3 is 16 residues long. The CDR3 sequence: CASSSGLAGPTDTQYF. The CDR3 DNA reads as TGTGCCAGCAGTTCGGGACTAGCGGGGCCCACAGATACGCAGTATTTT.

The chain is built from TRBV3-1 (or the pseudogene TRBV3-2) and TRBJ1-2, with TRBD1 identical over 9 bases. After removal of 3 bases from V and 4 bases from J, the junction contained 6 bases not matched to a gene. The CDR3 loop spans 15 amino acids. The V gene's germline CDR1 is LGHDT and CDR2 YNNKEL (reference sequence). CDR3 nucleotides: TGTGCCAGCAGCCAGCGGACAGGGGTATTCTATGGCTACACCTTC. Translation: CASSQRTGVFYGYTF.

A few counts support this clone. CDR3 in DNA: TGTGCCACCAGTCTGATTCGGGACAGATTCTACGAGCAGTACTTC. Translated, it gives CATSLIRDRFYEQYF. The chain has TRBV24-1 and TRBJ2-7; TRBD1 agrees at 7 bases. The CDR3 is 15 residues long. With V trimmed by 6 bases and J by 3 bases, 10 bases remained unmatched. The germline gives CDR1 KGHDR, CDR2 SFDVKD.

The chain has TRBV27 and TRBJ1-4, with 8 nucleotides matching TRBD1. The V and J ends lost 5 bases and 7 bases, in that order; junction bases with no gene match: 12. CDR3 length: 16 residues. The V gene's germline CDR1 is MNHEY and CDR2 SMNVEV (reference sequence). CDR3 coding DNA: TGTGCCAGCAGTCAAATCCGGGACAGGCCTGGTGAAAAACTGTTTTTT. This gives the protein CASSQIRDRPGEKLFF.

This sequence joins TRBV4-1 and TRBJ2-7, with 8 bases lining up with TRBD2. Losses at the gene ends were 2 bases for V and 4 bases for J; bases not matched to a gene: 7. Per the germline V gene, CDR1 is MGHRA and CDR2 is YSYEKL. The CDR3 spans 15 residues. CDR3 loop: CASSQFGGGRYEQYF. The CDR3 DNA reads as TGCGCCAGCAGCCAATTCGGCGGGGGGAGATACGAGCAGTACTTC.

CDR3 loop: CASRRTGAGGNEQFF. The CDR3 DNA reads TGTGCCAGCAGACGGACAGGGGCGGGTGGGAATGAGCAGTTCTTC. V and J are TRBV2 and TRBJ2-1, with 9 bases aligning to TRBD1. From germline, CDR1 is SNHLY and CDR2 FYNNEI. The V gene end was trimmed by 6 bases and the J gene end by 7 bases; junction bases not matched to a gene: 10. The CDR3 is 15 residues long.

The chain recombines TRBV27 with TRBJ1-2; D call uncertain. The germline V gene has CDR1 MNHEY and CDR2 SMNVEV (reference sequence). The germline V and J ends were trimmed by 2 bases and 4 bases, with 11 bases remaining between them. The CDR3 is 14 amino acids. The CDR3 is CASSLMGRSYGYTF. The CDR3 DNA reads as TGTGCCAGCAGTTTAATGGGTCGGAGCTATGGCTACACCTTC.

This chain joins TRBV6-5 and TRBJ1-3, with 7 positions matching TRBD1. Trimming at V came to 0 bases and at J to 6 bases, leaving 5 bases not matched to a gene. Germline values: CDR1 MNHEY, CDR2 SVGAGI. CDR3 size: 15 residues. The CDR3 region is CASSYSDRVENTIYF. The CDR3 DNA sequence: TGTGCCAGCAGTTACTCCGACAGGGTGGAAAACACCATATATTTT.

The chain recombines TRBV7-6 with TRBJ1-4; D is perhaps TRBD1 (5 bases). Per germline, CDR1 SGHVS and CDR2 FNYEAQ. This CDR3 comprises 15 residues. V was pared by 5 bases and J by 3 bases, with 13 bases between. The CDR3: CASSTPGGANEKLFF. As DNA, the CDR3 is TGTGCCAGCAGCACGCCAGGAGGGGCTAATGAAAAACTGTTTTTT.

The chain recombines TRBV7-2 with TRBJ2-7; D perhaps matches TRBD2 (5 bases). The CDR3 extends over 14 amino acids. Trimming pared 0 bases from V and 3 bases from J, leaving 9 bases between. Per germline, CDR1 SGHTA and CDR2 FQGNSA. This chain's CDR3 is CASSLARVGYEQYF. CDR3 DNA sequence: TGTGCCAGCAGCTTAGCGCGGGTCGGCTACGAGCAGTACTTC.

This sequence joins TRBV19 and TRBJ1-2, with 8 bases that match TRBD1. This CDR3 region has 14 residues. Germline V gives CDR1 LNHDA, CDR2 SQIVND (reference sequence). J gave up 8 bases and V 2 bases, and 7 bases lay outside the gene matches. In DNA, the CDR3 is TGTGCCAGTAGTATAAAGGACAGGGCATACGGCTACACCTTC. As protein: CASSIKDRAYGYTF.

The chain uses TRBV29-1 and TRBJ1-1; D gene ambiguous. The CDR3 totals 14 residues. Germline V gene data show CDR1 as SQVTM and CDR2 as ANQGSEA. V was cut by 2 bases and J by 1 base, with 11 bases left in between. The DNA for the CDR3 is TGCAGCGTTGAAAAGAGACTGACGAACACTGAAGCTTTCTTT. It is translated as CSVEKRLTNTEAFF.

The chain carries TRBV6-2 or TRBV6-3 and TRBJ1-1; D unresolved. Between the trimmed V and J ends, which lost 3 bases and 12 bases, there was a span of 11 bases. The CDR3 consists of 11 residues. The germline gives CDR1 MNHEY, CDR2 SVGEGT. The CDR3 region is CASSYGRNPFF. DNA for the CDR3: TGTGCCAGCAGTTATGGCAGAAATCCTTTCTTT.

This rearrangement joins TRBV29-1 to TRBJ1-2; D remains ambiguous. Deletions cut 5 bases from V and 0 bases from J, with 10 bases between. The length of the CDR3 is 13 residues. The germline V gene encodes CDR1 SQVTM and CDR2 ANQGSEA. As DNA, the CDR3 is TGCAGCGTTCGAGGTCCGACTAACTATGGCTACACCTTC. Residues: CSVRGPTNYGYTF.